Below are 2 T cell receptor beta chains sequenced from a single sample in a study of neurological immune-mediated disorders. Using its own MiXCR run on the 5' RACE reads, TCRdb lists one record per CDR3 protein. The table lists tens of thousands of distinct CDR3 sequences, 9.4% of them singletons. The source material was PBMCs. Source of these receptors: a man between 50 and 59 years old in good health.

In this sample, this clonotype turned up many times. The chain combines TRBV5-5 with TRBJ2-1, with no clear D. CDR3 size: 11 residues. Between the trimmed V and J ends, which lost 3 bases and 9 bases, there was a span of 7 bases. Germline V gene data show CDR1 as SGHKS and CDR2 as YYEKEE (reference sequence). The CDR3 DNA is TGTGCCAGCAGCTCCCAAGTTGAGCAGTTCTTC. Translating gives CASSSQVEQFF.

The table lists this clonotype with many counts. The V gene is TRBV12-3 or TRBV12-4, the J gene TRBJ2-7; 7 bases are shared with TRBD1. Losses at the gene ends were 5 bases for V and 9 bases for J; bases not matched to a gene: 13. The CDR3 loop spans 14 amino acids. CDR3 in DNA: TGTGCCAGCAGTCCAAAGACAGGGCCCTCTGGGCAGTACTTC. Its translation is CASSPKTGPSGQYF.